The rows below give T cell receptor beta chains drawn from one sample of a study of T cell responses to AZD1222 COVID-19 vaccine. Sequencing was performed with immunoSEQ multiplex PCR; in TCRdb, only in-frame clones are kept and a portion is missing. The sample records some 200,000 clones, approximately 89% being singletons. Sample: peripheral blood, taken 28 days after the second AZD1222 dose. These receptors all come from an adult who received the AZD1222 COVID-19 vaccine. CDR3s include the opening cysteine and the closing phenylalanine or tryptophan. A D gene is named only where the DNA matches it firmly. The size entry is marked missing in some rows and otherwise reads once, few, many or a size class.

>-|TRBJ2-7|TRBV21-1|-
CASSKGGQGCREQYF
TGTGCCAGCAGCAAAGGAGGACAGGGCTGTCGCGAGCAGTACTTC
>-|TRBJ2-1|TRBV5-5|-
CASSFSASPYEQFF
TGTGCCAGCAGCTTCTCGGCTAGCCCTTATGAGCAGTTCTTC
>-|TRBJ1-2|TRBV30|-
CAWSSQQGSNYGYTF
TGTGCCTGGAGTTCTCAGCAGGGATCTAACTATGGCTACACCTTC
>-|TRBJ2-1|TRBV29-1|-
CNTARAHTFSEQFF
TGCAACACAGCCCGGGCCCATACTTTCTCTGAGCAGTTCTTC
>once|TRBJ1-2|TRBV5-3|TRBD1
CARRPQQGTPYNYGYTF
TGTGCCAGAAGACCCCAACAGGGGACGCCCTATAACTATGGCTACACCTTC
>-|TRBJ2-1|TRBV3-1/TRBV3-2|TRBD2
CASSQPGLAGGSYNEQFF
TGTGCCAGCAGCCAACCTGGACTAGCGGGGGGCTCCTACAATGAGCAGTTCTTC
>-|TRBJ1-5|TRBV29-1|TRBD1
CSVGDRADNQPQHF
TGCAGCGTGGGGGACAGGGCTGACAATCAGCCCCAGCATTTT
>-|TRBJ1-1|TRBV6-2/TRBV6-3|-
CASSYPGRTEAFF
TGTGCCAGCAGTTACCCAGGGAGGACTGAAGCTTTCTTT
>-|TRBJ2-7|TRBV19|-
CASSGGSGSPYEQYF
TGTGCCAGTAGTGGGGGCTCGGGCAGCCCCTACGAGCAGTACTTC
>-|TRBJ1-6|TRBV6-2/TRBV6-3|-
CASSSTTSSSPLHF
TGTGCCAGCAGTTCAACCACTTCGAGTTCACCCCTCCACTTT
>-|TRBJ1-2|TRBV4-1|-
CASSQPLLGLRYGYTF
TGCGCCAGCAGCCAACCCCTCCTGGGCCTACGCTATGGCTACACCTTC
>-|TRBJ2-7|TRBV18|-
CASSPRELYEQYF
TGTGCCAGCTCACCACGAGAACTTTACGAGCAGTACTTC
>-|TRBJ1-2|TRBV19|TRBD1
CASSPSDRNYGYTF
TGTGCCAGTAGCCCATCGGACAGGAACTATGGCTACACCTTC
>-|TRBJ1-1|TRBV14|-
CASSQDRWPMNTEAFF
TGTGCCAGCAGCCAAGATCGGTGGCCGATGAACACTGAAGCTTTCTTT
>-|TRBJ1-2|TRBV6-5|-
CASSYSRELPRGYTF
TGTGCCAGCAGTTACTCTCGTGAGCTCCCGCGGGGCTACACCTTC
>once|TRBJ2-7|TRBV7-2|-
CASSLVGGAGSPYEQYF
TGTGCCAGCAGCTTAGTTGGTGGGGCGGGGAGCCCCTACGAGCAGTACTTC
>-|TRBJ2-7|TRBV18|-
CASSPRDSTYEQYF
TGTGCCAGCTCACCACGTGACTCGACCTACGAGCAGTACTTC
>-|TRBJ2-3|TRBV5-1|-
CASSLPDSTDTQYF
TGCGCCAGCAGCCTCCCTGACAGCACAGATACGCAGTATTTT
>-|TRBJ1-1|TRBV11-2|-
CASRTNRRTEAFF
TGTGCCAGCAGGACGAATAGGAGGACTGAAGCTTTCTTT
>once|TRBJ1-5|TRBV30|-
CAWSTAQGNQPQHF
TGTGCCTGGAGTACGGCACAGGGAAACCAGCCCCAGCATTTT
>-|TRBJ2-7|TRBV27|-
CASSSSLVGAYEQYF
TGTGCCAGCAGTTCCTCATTGGTGGGGGCCTACGAGCAGTACTTC
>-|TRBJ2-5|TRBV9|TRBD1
CASSALQGLGETQYF
TGTGCCAGCAGCGCCTTACAGGGGTTGGGAGAGACCCAGTACTTC
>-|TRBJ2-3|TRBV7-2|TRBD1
CASSLTPGQGITQYF
TGTGCCAGCAGCTTGACGCCGGGACAGGGGATTACGCAGTATTTT
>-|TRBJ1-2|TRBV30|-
CAWSVTRVNYGYTF
TGTGCCTGGAGTGTAACCCGGGTTAACTATGGCTACACCTTC
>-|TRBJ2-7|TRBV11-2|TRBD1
CASSLNRDSSSYEQYF
TGTGCCAGCAGCCTTAATAGGGACAGTAGCTCCTACGAGCAGTACTTC
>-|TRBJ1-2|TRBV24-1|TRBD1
CATSDGTGGVYGYTF
TGTGCCACCAGTGATGGGACAGGGGGGGTCTATGGCTACACCTTC
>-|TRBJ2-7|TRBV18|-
CASSQAGRVTGEQYF
TGTGCCAGCTCACAGGCCGGCAGGGTAACTGGCGAGCAGTACTTC
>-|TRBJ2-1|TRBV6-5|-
CASSYRAGVNEQFF
TGTGCCAGCAGCTACAGGGCGGGAGTCAATGAGCAGTTCTTC
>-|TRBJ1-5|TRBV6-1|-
CASSGQGQLSSNQPQHF
TGTGCCAGCAGTGGGCAGGGGCAACTCTCTTCTAATCAGCCCCAGCATTTT
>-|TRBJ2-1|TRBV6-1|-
CASSEAVAKQFF
TGTGCCAGCAGTGAAGCGGTAGCGAAGCAGTTCTTC
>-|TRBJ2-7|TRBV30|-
CAWSRGYESYEQYF
TGTGCCTGGAGCAGAGGGTATGAGTCCTACGAGCAGTACTTC
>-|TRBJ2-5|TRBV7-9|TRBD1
CASSRPGTGTEETQYF
TGTGCCAGCAGCCGTCCCGGGACAGGGACGGAAGAGACCCAGTACTTC
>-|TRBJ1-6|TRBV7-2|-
CASSPRIFNSPLHF
TGTGCCAGCAGCCCTCGTATTTTCAATTCACCCCTCCACTTT
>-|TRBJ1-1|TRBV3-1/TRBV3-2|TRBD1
CASSYRHRGLGTEAFF
TGTGCCAGCAGCTACCGACACAGGGGGCTAGGCACTGAAGCTTTCTTT
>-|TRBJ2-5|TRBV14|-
CASSRNTGSRRETQYF
TGTGCCAGCAGCCGTAACACGGGATCCCGTCGGGAGACCCAGTACTTC
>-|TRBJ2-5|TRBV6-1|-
CASSGLLGGGEETQYF
TGTGCCAGCAGTGGATTATTGGGCGGAGGGGAAGAGACCCAGTACTTC
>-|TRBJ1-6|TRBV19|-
CASSLRGRINSPLHF
TGTGCCAGTAGCCTCAGAGGGAGGATTAATTCACCCCTCCACTTT
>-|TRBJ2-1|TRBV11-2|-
CASSLVGGYNEQFF
TGTGCCAGCAGCTTAGTCGGGGGCTACAATGAGCAGTTCTTC
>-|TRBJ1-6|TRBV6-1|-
CAGGSYNSPLHF
TGTGCCGGTGGATCCTATAATTCACCCCTCCACTTT
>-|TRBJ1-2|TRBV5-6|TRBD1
CASSLFQGAVAPFF
TGTGCCAGCAGCTTATTCCAGGGGGCAGTGGCCCCCTTCTTC
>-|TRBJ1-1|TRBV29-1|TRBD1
CSVELQGAIPEAFF
TGCAGCGTCGAGCTACAGGGGGCAATCCCTGAAGCTTTCTTT
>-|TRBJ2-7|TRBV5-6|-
CASSLRPMSSYEQYF
TGTGCCAGCAGCTTACGACCGATGTCCTCCTACGAGCAGTACTTC
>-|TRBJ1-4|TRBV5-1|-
CASSGWGANEKLFF
TGCGCCAGCAGCGGTTGGGGGGCTAATGAAAAACTGTTTTTT
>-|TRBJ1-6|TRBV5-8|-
CASSLKLLHF
TGTGCCAGCAGCTTGAAGCTCCTCCACTTT
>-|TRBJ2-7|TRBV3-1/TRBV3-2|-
CASSHWGFHEQYF
TGTGCCAGCAGCCACTGGGGTTTCCACGAGCAGTACTTC
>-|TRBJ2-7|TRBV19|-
CASSIAGRTYEQYF
TGTGCCAGTAGTATAGCCGGACGTACCTACGAGCAGTACTTC
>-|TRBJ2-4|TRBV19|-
CASSIFAENIQYF
TGTGCCAGTAGTATTTTTGCCGAAAACATTCAGTACTTC
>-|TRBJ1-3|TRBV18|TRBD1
CASSPRTGLTGNTIYF
TGTGCCAGCTCACCCCGGACAGGGCTTACTGGAAACACCATATATTTT